Reported below is one TCR beta chain. Antigen unknown. The data stem from a study of T-cell memory formation after mild COVID-19. The overall study: Clusters were largely donor specific.

Study-wide results and limits: Prior to infection, memory already included some responding clones, suggesting cross-reactive memory joined.

Constant-segment primers served in 5'RACE that generated TCR alpha and TCR beta cDNA libraries bearing sample barcodes and UMIs. TCRdb ran MiXCR on the 5' RACE reads and lists one entry per CDR3 protein. The sample yields some 120,000 distinct CDR3 sequences, roughly 15% seen once. This receptor was identified in an adult woman who had mild COVID-19 (a few samples of this study predate the infection). Cell type and time point are not known. Sequencing was done on a sample of PBMCs or a T cell subset sorted from them (not recorded which).

The CDR3 bases are TGTGCCAGCAGCTTACCCCACGGGGGCAACGCCACCCTTAGTGGCGGGGAGCTGTTTTTT. It is translated as CASSLPHGGNATLSGGELFF. V and J are TRBV7-8 and TRBJ2-2, with D tentatively TRBD1 or TRBD2 (6 bases each). Germline CDR1 is SGHVS and CDR2 is FQNEAQ. Trimming removed 2 bases from V and 7 bases from J, with 29 bases in between. The length of the CDR3 is 20 residues.